The entry below describes one T cell receptor beta chain. This clonotype came up many times. Which antigen it targets is not known. No much larger clonotype is one base removed from it; base qualities were not supplied. This specimen comes from a study of response to subunit inactivated influenza vaccine listed by TCRdb under 2018. About the study as a whole: Deep quantitative profiling of the T cell receptor repertoire was used in the study to follow responses to a trivalent subunit inactivated influenza vaccine.

Study-wide findings and limitations: The authors proposed that each seasonal influenza vaccination may bring in only a limited number of new T cells.

The receptor library was made with RT-PCR. TCRdb shows the sequencer as Illumina HiSeq 2500. TCRdb trimmed the raw reads at Q25, called clones with MiXCR and kept productive beta chains. Each record represents a unique CDR3 protein, reported with the most common genes and DNA among its rows. The table for this sample lists roughly 630,000 distinct CDR3 sequences; around 15% of them were counted only once. The top ten hold about 7.4% of the sample. The CDR3 covers 15 residues, taking in both the cysteine and the phenylalanine. Only the CDR3 portion is preserved as DNA: 45 bases, with reading frame beginning at the first base. CDR1 SGHTA and CDR2 FQGNSA are derived from the germline V gene. V trim: 5 bases; J trim: 5 bases; unmatched bases: 9.

The source was PBMCs from blood, collected around 14 days before vaccination. This chain joins TRBV7-2 to TRBJ2-1, and 7 junctional nucleotides match TRBD1. This clonotype was obtained from a man in his forties or fifties who received an inactivated influenza vaccine. Donor details come from another sample of the same person, matched by shared clones. This receptor carries the CDR3 CASSEPGGVDNEQFF. The base sequence is TGTGCCAGCAGCGAACCAGGGGGTGTAGACAATGAGCAGTTCTTC. The entire variable domain, with the stretches around the CDR3 drawn from the reference TRBV7-2 and TRBJ2-1 proteins, is GAGVSQSPSNKVTEKGKDVELRCDPISGHTALYWYRQSLGQGLEFLIYFQGNSAPDKSGLPSDRFSAERTGGSVSTLTIQRTQQEDSAVYLCASSEPGGVDNEQFFGPGTRLTVL.